The next 21 T cell receptor beta chains were all read from a single sample in a study of T cells expressing NK-cell markers. After re-calling the 5' RACE reads, TCRdb lists one entry per CDR3 protein, DNA absent. Its listing shows a few hundred thousand distinct CDR3 sequences. The sequencing sample was made of blood T cells: a sorted CD56 or NKG2C T cell subset, CD4+ or CD8+ T cells, or bulk PBMC T cells (not recorded which). Receptors originate from a man in his late teens or twenties in good health.

The rearrangement links TRBV10-3 to TRBJ2-6; as DNA is missing, the TRBD1 call by TCRdb cannot be tested. From germline, CDR1 is ENHRY and CDR2 SYGVKD. CDR3 length: 13 residues. CDR3 residues: CAAQGVGANVLTF.

The V gene is TRBV28, the J gene TRBJ2-7; the D call of TRBD2 rests on TCRdb alone, since no DNA is present to check it. This CDR3 is 17 amino acids long. Germline V gene lookup returns CDR1 MDHEN and CDR2 SYDVKM. The CDR3 loop reads CASSQMGLDREGYEQYF. The full variable domain, its missing parts supplied by reference TRBV28 and TRBJ2-7, is DVKVTQSSRYLVKRTGEKVFLECVQDMDHENMFWYRQDPGLGLRLIYFSYDVKMKEKGDIPEGYSVSREKKERFSLILESASTNQTSMYLCASSQMGLDREGYEQYFGPGTRLTVT.

This sequence joins TRBV12-3 or TRBV12-4 and TRBJ2-1; TCRdb calls TRBD1, which cannot be checked without DNA. The length of the CDR3 is 14 residues. The CDR3 loop reads CASSLRSPRGEQFF.

The genes are TRBV4-2 and TRBJ2-1. Germline V gene data show CDR1 as LGHNA and CDR2 as YNFKEQ. The CDR3 runs 14 residues. The CDR3 region is CASSHLGSYNEQFF.

The CDR3 reads CSASGSLNTQYF. This chain connects TRBV20-1 to TRBJ2-3; TCRdb lists TRBD2, though no DNA is available to test this call. The germline gives CDR1 DFQATT, CDR2 SNEGSKA (reference sequence). The CDR3 consists of 12 residues.

The gene calls are TRBV20-1 and TRBJ2-1; lacking DNA, the TRBD1 call made by TCRdb goes unchecked. Germline V gene sequence: CDR1 DFQATT, CDR2 SNEGSKA (reference sequence). This CDR3 is built from 15 residues. CDR3 region: CSARKASGRGNEQFF.

The chain carries TRBV6-5 and TRBJ2-7. The CDR3 sequence is 16 residues long. Germline loops: CDR1 MNHEY, CDR2 SVGAGI. The CDR3 sequence: CASSYSRVVNSYEQYF.

V gene TRBV20-1 combines with J gene TRBJ2-1. Germline V lookup: CDR1 DFQATT, CDR2 SNEGSKA (reference sequence). There are 14 residues in the CDR3. The CDR3 here is CSARDQWAHNEQFF.

The CDR3: CASSLGSSGELFF. This chain links TRBV5-1 with TRBJ2-2. The CDR3 extends over 13 amino acids. CDR1 is SGHRS, CDR2 YFSETQ, per germline.

The chain combines TRBV4-2 with TRBJ2-3; TCRdb reports TRBD1, a call that lacks DNA to check it against. The CDR3 runs to 15 residues. Germline V lookup: CDR1 LGHNA, CDR2 YNFKEQ. This chain's CDR3 is CASSQVGEYADTQYF.

The gene calls are TRBV10-3 and TRBJ2-1; TCRdb outputs TRBD2, but without DNA this stays unchecked. The CDR3 is made up of 14 amino acids. Germline CDR1 reads ENHRY; CDR2 reads SYGVKD. The CDR3 loop is CAIRADQTLYEQFF.

The CDR3 loop reads CASSSLITGEQYF. The chain employs TRBV6-5 and TRBJ2-7. CDR1 and CDR2 (germline): MNHEY, SVGAGI. CDR3 length equals 13 residues.

The chain combines TRBV11-2 with TRBJ2-1. CDR1 and CDR2 (germline): SGHAT, FQNNGV. This CDR3 is built from 11 residues. The CDR3 reads CASTYSNEQFF.

The chain is built from TRBV29-1 and TRBJ2-3; TCRdb designates TRBD2, a call that cannot be tested without DNA. The CDR3 has 14 amino acids. Germline-derived CDR1 and CDR2 are SQVTM and ANQGSEA. The CDR3 is CSVEGSGRTDTQYF.

The gene calls are TRBV12-3 or TRBV12-4 and TRBJ1-2; the D gene TCRdb calls, TRBD1, cannot be checked with no DNA. The CDR3 runs to 12 residues. This CDR3 is CASWAGGGGYTF.

The genes are TRBV4-2 and TRBJ2-1; the TRBD2 assignment by TCRdb is unverifiable without DNA. The CDR3 extends over 15 amino acids. Per the germline V gene, CDR1 is LGHNA and CDR2 is YNFKEQ. The CDR3 loop reads CASSQDRAEYNEQFF.

V is TRBV7-2 and J is TRBJ2-7; TCRdb names TRBD1, which stays unverified in the absence of DNA. The CDR3 spans 15 residues. CDR1 SGHTA and CDR2 FQGNSA come from the germline V gene. This CDR3 is CASSPGTVGSVEQYF. The entire variable domain, with the rest obtained from reference TRBV7-2 and TRBJ2-7, is as follows: GAGVSQSPSNKVTEKGKDVELRCDPISGHTALYWYRQSLGQGLEFLIYFQGNSAPDKSGLPSDRFSAERTGGSVSTLTIQRTQQEDSAVYLCASSPGTVGSVEQYFGPGTRLTVT.

V and J are TRBV29-1 and TRBJ2-1; TCRdb gives TRBD1 as the D gene, but with no DNA this cannot be confirmed. This CDR3 is 14 amino acids long. Germline V gives CDR1 SQVTM, CDR2 ANQGSEA. The CDR3 protein is CSVANRESYNEQFF.

The J gene is TRBJ2-7, the V gene TRBV5-1; TCRdb outputs TRBD1, but without DNA this stays unchecked. The CDR3 length is 11 residues. Germline V gene sequence: CDR1 SGHRS, CDR2 YFSETQ. The CDR3 loop reads CASSPGRGQYF. Drawing the rest from reference TRBV5-1 and TRBJ2-7, the complete variable domain is KAGVTQTPRYLIKTRGQQVTLSCSPISGHRSVSWYQQTPGQGLQFLFEYFSETQRNKGNFPGRFSGRQFSNSRSEMNVSTLELGDSALYLCASSPGRGQYFGPGTRLTVT.

The V call is TRBV7-2, the J call TRBJ2-7; TCRdb designates TRBD1, a call that cannot be tested without DNA. Germline CDR1 is SGHTA and CDR2 is FQGNSA. The CDR3 length is 13 residues. This chain's CDR3 is CASSSTGAYEQYF.

The J gene is TRBJ1-1, the V gene TRBV5-1. The germline CDR1 and CDR2 sequences are SGHRS and YFSETQ. The length of the CDR3 is 14 residues. CDR3 in amino acids: CASSFAGAGTEAFF.